The rows below give T cell receptor beta chains drawn from one sample of a study of B cell selection in AIRE deficiency. TCRdb's copy holds only in-frame clones and misses some; the assay was immunoSEQ multiplex PCR. The sample shows tens of thousands of clones, approximately 96% of them seen only once. Input material: CD4+CD127+ conventional T cells sorted from PBMCs. These receptors all stem from a human donor in good health. Both conserved end residues are part of each CDR3. The D gene is left open where the match is weak. Expanded clones are given a class, and other clones once, few, many or no size at all.

cdr3_aa	cdr3_nt	d_call	clone_size	cdr3_length	j_call	v_call
CASSPKAGGASSYNEQFF	TGTGCCAGCAGTCCGAAGGCGGGTGGGGCCAGCTCCTACAATGAGCAGTTCTTC	-	-	18	TRBJ2-1	TRBV27
CASSAPGQGRYEQYF	TGTGCCAGCAGTGCTCCGGGACAGGGACGCTACGAGCAGTACTTC	TRBD1	-	15	TRBJ2-7	TRBV28
CASSVAGDTQYF	TGTGCCAGCAGCGTAGCCGGGGATACGCAGTATTTT	-	-	12	TRBJ2-3	TRBV9
CAGQGQTSYEQYF	TGTGCCGGACAGGGACAGACCTCCTACGAGCAGTACTTC	TRBD1	once	13	TRBJ2-7	TRBV28
CASSSQRTPYNEQFF	TGTGCCAGCAGCTCCCAGCGGACCCCCTACAATGAGCAGTTCTTC	-	-	15	TRBJ2-1	TRBV5-5
CASGLVHLNYEQYF	TGTGCTAGTGGTTTGGTACATTTGAACTACGAGCAGTACTTC	-	-	14	TRBJ2-7	TRBV12-5
CASSADRVTEAFF	TGCGCCAGCAGCGCGGACAGGGTGACTGAAGCTTTCTTT	TRBD1	-	13	TRBJ1-1	TRBV5-1
CASSPLPSTAQGTDTQYF	TGTGCCAGCTCACCGCTACCTTCGACAGCCCAGGGCACAGATACGCAGTATTTT	-	-	18	TRBJ2-3	TRBV18
CASSRVEGGDTQYF	TGTGCCAGCAGCCGTGTGGAGGGCGGGGATACGCAGTATTTT	-	-	14	TRBJ2-3	TRBV6-5
CASSKTSGANVLTF	TGTGCCAGTAGTAAGACCTCTGGGGCCAACGTCCTGACTTTC	-	-	14	TRBJ2-6	TRBV19
CASRWAYSYEQYF	TGCGCCAGCAGGTGGGCCTATTCCTACGAGCAGTACTTC	-	few	13	TRBJ2-7	TRBV10-1
CASSHRLAGGLEQFF	TGTGCCAGCAGCCATCGACTAGCGGGAGGGCTTGAGCAGTTCTTC	TRBD2	once	15	TRBJ2-1	TRBV14
CASSLNRGRLETQYF	TGTGCCAGCAGCCTAAACAGGGGGCGCTTGGAGACCCAGTACTTC	TRBD1	-	15	TRBJ2-5	TRBV7-3
CASSQLSTGGHGYTF	TGCGCCAGCAGCCAACTGTCCACAGGGGGCCATGGCTACACCTTC	TRBD1	-	15	TRBJ1-2	TRBV4-1
CASSATGVGAQYF	TGTGCCAGCAGTGCTACAGGGGTGGGGGCCCAGTACTTC	TRBD1	-	13	TRBJ2-5	TRBV27
CASSLLDRAGEQYF	TGTGCCAGCAGCTTACTCGACAGGGCTGGCGAGCAGTACTTC	TRBD1	-	14	TRBJ2-7	TRBV11-2
CASSEVIGLGRNQPQHF	TGTGCCAGCAGTGAAGTTATTGGCCTGGGGCGCAATCAGCCCCAGCATTTT	-	-	17	TRBJ1-5	TRBV6-1
CASSLVSGLKYNEQFF	TGTGCCAGCAGCTTAGTTTCGGGACTAAAATACAATGAGCAGTTCTTC	TRBD2	-	16	TRBJ2-1	TRBV11-2
CASSGGDRGNYGYTF	TGTGCCAGCAGCGGAGGGGACAGGGGGAACTATGGCTACACCTTC	TRBD1	-	15	TRBJ1-2	TRBV7-9
CSAKSNEKLFF	TGCAGTGCCAAGTCAAATGAAAAACTGTTTTTT	-	-	11	TRBJ1-4	TRBV20-1
CSVKGRNTDTQYF	TGCAGCGTTAAGGGCAGAAACACAGATACGCAGTATTTT	-	-	13	TRBJ2-3	TRBV29-1
CASSFGALTDTQYF	TGTGCCAGCAGCTTCGGAGCCCTCACAGATACGCAGTATTTT	-	-	14	TRBJ2-3	TRBV7-2
CASSAGGAGYNEQFF	TGCGCCAGCAGCGCAGGGGGGGCCGGCTACAATGAGCAGTTCTTC	-	-	15	TRBJ2-1	TRBV5-1
CATGLYEQYF	TGTGCCACGGGTCTCTACGAGCAGTACTTC	-	-	10	TRBJ2-7	TRBV6-5
CASSPQGTAYEQYF	TGTGCCAGCAGCCCCCAAGGGACAGCCTACGAGCAGTACTTC	TRBD1	-	14	TRBJ2-7	TRBV5-4
CASSSNRASYEQYF	TGTGCCAGCAGCTCCAACAGGGCTTCCTACGAGCAGTACTTC	-	-	14	TRBJ2-7	TRBV11-2
CASRPNWEATEAFF	TGTGCCAGCAGACCAAATTGGGAGGCCACTGAAGCTTTCTTT	-	-	14	TRBJ1-1	TRBV27
CASSLSGFGEQYF	TGCGCCAGCAGCCTTTCAGGGTTCGGCGAGCAGTACTTC	-	-	13	TRBJ2-7	TRBV5-1
CASSPTGTHGYTF	TGTGCCAGCAGCCCCACAGGGACCCATGGCTACACCTTC	-	-	13	TRBJ1-2	TRBV5-6
CASSLGGTDTQYF	TGCGCCAGCAGCTTGGGGGGCACAGATACGCAGTATTTT	-	-	13	TRBJ2-3	TRBV5-1
CASSGASGKGNEQFF	TGCGCCAGCAGCGGAGCTAGCGGGAAGGGCAATGAGCAGTTCTTC	TRBD2	-	15	TRBJ2-1	TRBV5-1
CASSEAGLWGISRYSNQPQHF	TGTGCCAGCAGTGAAGCGGGTTTATGGGGTATTTCGCGTTATAGCAATCAGCCCCAGCATTTT	-	-	21	TRBJ1-5	TRBV6-1
CASIEIGRGLNQPQHF	TGTGCCAGCATTGAAATCGGGAGGGGCCTGAATCAGCCCCAGCATTTT	-	-	16	TRBJ1-5	TRBV28
CASSWDTANEQYF	TGTGCCAGCAGTTGGGACACGGCTAACGAGCAGTACTTC	-	-	13	TRBJ2-7	TRBV28
CASSEVGGAGQPQHF	TGTGCCAGCAGTGAAGTTGGAGGGGCAGGTCAGCCCCAGCATTTT	-	few	15	TRBJ1-5	TRBV2
CASSKARQSPSSGNTIYF	TGTGCCAGCAGCAAGGCGCGACAGTCTCCGAGCTCTGGAAACACCATATATTTT	-	-	18	TRBJ1-3	TRBV21-1
CASSVAGRRGHEQYF	TGTGCCAGCAGCGTAGCAGGGAGAAGGGGCCACGAGCAGTACTTC	-	-	15	TRBJ2-7	TRBV9
CASSLFPGVYEQYF	TGTGCCAGCAGCTTATTCCCAGGGGTATACGAGCAGTACTTC	-	-	14	TRBJ2-7	TRBV11-3
CAWSSGSGTSDETQYF	TGTGCCTGGAGTTCGGGGTCAGGAACTAGCGATGAGACCCAGTACTTC	TRBD2	-	16	TRBJ2-5	TRBV30
CASSQDELTDTQYF	TGCGCCAGCAGCCAAGATGAACTCACAGATACGCAGTATTTT	-	-	14	TRBJ2-3	TRBV4-1
CASSSREQGVTGELFF	TGTGCCAGCAGCTCTCGGGAACAGGGGGTCACCGGGGAGCTGTTTTTT	TRBD1	-	16	TRBJ2-2	TRBV5-4
CASSPPRYLTGGGYGYTF	TGTGCCAGCAGTCCACCCCGCTACCTGACAGGGGGCGGCTATGGCTACACCTTC	TRBD1	-	18	TRBJ1-2	TRBV28
CASSGTGGDQPQHF	TGTGCCAGCAGTGGGACAGGGGGAGATCAGCCCCAGCATTTT	TRBD1	once	14	TRBJ1-5	TRBV28
CATSARGGAYNSPLHF	TGTGCCACCTCGGCCCGGGGGGGCGCCTATAATTCACCCCTCCACTTT	-	-	16	TRBJ1-6	TRBV19
CASSLSDGYEQYF	TGTGCCAGTAGCCTGTCGGACGGCTACGAGCAGTACTTC	-	-	13	TRBJ2-7	TRBV19
CASSKGLAGPMTQYF	TGTGCCAGCAGCAAAGGGCTAGCGGGCCCTATGACCCAGTACTTC	TRBD2	-	15	TRBJ2-5	TRBV6-5
CASSTRTSGSLMSYNEQFF	TGTGCCAGCAGCACGAGGACTAGCGGGAGCCTCATGTCCTACAATGAGCAGTTCTTC	TRBD2	-	19	TRBJ2-1	TRBV5-4
CASNPSGRGDEQYF	TGTGCCAGCAATCCGAGCGGGAGAGGCGACGAGCAGTACTTC	TRBD2	-	14	TRBJ2-7	TRBV6-1
CASSLRDRIKSGETQYF	TGTGCCAGCAGTTTGAGGGACAGAATAAAATCGGGGGAGACCCAGTACTTC	TRBD1	-	17	TRBJ2-5	TRBV28
CASSLGKGYTGELFF	TGTGCCAGCAGCTTAGGAAAGGGATATACCGGGGAGCTGTTTTTT	-	-	15	TRBJ2-2	TRBV11-3
CASSSRGASGRRGADTQYF	TGTGCCAGCAGCTCCCGCGGGGCTAGCGGGAGGAGAGGTGCAGATACGCAGTATTTT	TRBD2	-	19	TRBJ2-3	TRBV11-3
CSVQHDSPWGGFF	TGCAGCGTTCAACATGACAGCCCTTGGGGGGGTTTCTTT	-	few	13	TRBJ1-1	TRBV29-1
CASSLTGTVTYEQYF	TGTGCCAGCAGTTTAACCGGGACGGTCACCTACGAGCAGTACTTC	-	-	15	TRBJ2-7	TRBV28
CASSPQIGLVAGELFF	TGTGCCAGCAGCCCCCAGATCGGACTTGTCGCTGGGGAGCTGTTTTTT	-	-	16	TRBJ2-2	TRBV9
CASRESSYNEQFF	TGTGCCAGCCGCGAGAGCTCCTACAATGAGCAGTTCTTC	-	-	13	TRBJ2-1	TRBV2